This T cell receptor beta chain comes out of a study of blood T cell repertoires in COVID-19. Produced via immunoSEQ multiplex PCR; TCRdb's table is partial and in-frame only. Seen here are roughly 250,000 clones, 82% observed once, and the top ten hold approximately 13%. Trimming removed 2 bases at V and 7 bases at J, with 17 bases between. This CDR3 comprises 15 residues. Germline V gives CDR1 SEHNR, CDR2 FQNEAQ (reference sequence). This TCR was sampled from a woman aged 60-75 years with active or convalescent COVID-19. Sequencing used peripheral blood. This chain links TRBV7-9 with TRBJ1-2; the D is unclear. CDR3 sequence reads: CASSLRAGRGFGYTF. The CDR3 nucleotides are TGTGCCAGCAGCTTAAGGGCCGGACGGGGTTTTGGCTACACCTTC. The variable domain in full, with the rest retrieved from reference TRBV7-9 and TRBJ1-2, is DTGVSQNPRHKITKRGQNVTFRCDPISEHNRLYWYRQTLGQGPEFLTYFQNEAQLEKSRLLSDRFSAERPKGSFSTLEIQRTEQGDSAMYLCASSLRAGRGFGYTFGSGTRLTVV.